A selection of T cell receptor beta chains follows, all from one sample in a study of shared clonotypes between healthy human individuals. Measured with immunoSEQ multiplex PCR; TCRdb has only the in-frame clones, and not every one. The profile covers under 2,500,000 clones, with roughly 95% appearing a single time and roughly 0.13% taken by the ten largest. Sequencing was done on a sample of naive CD4+ T cells sorted from blood. The receptor source for this set is a man aged 18 to 35 in good health. Each CDR3 is given with its conserved first and last residue. The order of the fields is clone size, D gene, J gene, V gene, CDR3 protein, CDR3 DNA. A D gene is named only where the DNA matches it firmly. Where a row states a size, it is once, few, many or the class of an expanded clone; other rows omit it.

.,.,TRBJ2-7,TRBV30,CAGADGTYEQYF,TGTGCCGGGGCGGACGGAACCTACGAGCAGTACTTC
.,.,TRBJ1-2,TRBV5-6,CASSLGSYGYTF,TGTGCCAGCAGCTTGGGAAGCTATGGCTACACCTTC
once,.,TRBJ2-7,TRBV4-1,CASSNTATSYEQYF,TGCGCCAGCAGCAATACAGCAACCTCCTACGAGCAGTACTTC
once,TRBD2,TRBJ2-5,TRBV5-1,CASSGGPLAGKETQYF,TGCGCCAGCAGCGGGGGGCCGCTAGCGGGGAAGGAGACCCAGTACTTC
.,.,TRBJ1-1,TRBV7-9,CVSGRTWGTEAFF,TGTGTCAGCGGGAGGACCTGGGGGACTGAAGCTTTCTTT
.,TRBD1,TRBJ1-4,TRBV29-1,CSVEDRGNEKLFF,TGCAGCGTTGAAGACAGGGGGAATGAAAAACTGTTTTTT
.,TRBD1,TRBJ2-7,TRBV10-3,CAISEPGGNSGSYEQYF,TGTGCCATCAGTGAGCCAGGGGGCAATTCTGGATCCTACGAGCAGTACTTC
.,.,TRBJ2-1,TRBV5-8,CASSLVGADYNEQFF,TGTGCCAGCAGCTTGGTAGGGGCGGACTACAATGAGCAGTTCTTC
.,TRBD2,TRBJ2-7,TRBV4-3,CASSQDTSGSYEQYF,TGCGCCAGCAGCCAAGACACTAGCGGATCCTACGAGCAGTACTTC
.,.,TRBJ1-2,TRBV28,CASTSGGDGYTF,TGTGCCAGCACCTCGGGTGGGGATGGCTACACCTTC
.,.,TRBJ2-2,TRBV5-1,CASSLGSGASNTGELFF,TGCGCCAGCAGCTTGGGATCAGGGGCCAGTAACACCGGGGAGCTGTTTTTT
.,.,TRBJ1-3,TRBV29-1,CSVVLNSGNTIYF,TGCAGCGTTGTCTTAAACTCTGGAAACACCATATATTTT
.,TRBD1,TRBJ2-7,TRBV10-3,CAISDPGQSYEQYF,TGTGCCATCAGTGACCCGGGACAGTCCTACGAGCAGTACTTC
.,TRBD1,TRBJ2-2,TRBV29-1,CSATGRNTGELFF,TGCAGCGCGACAGGGCGGAACACCGGGGAGCTGTTTTTT
.,.,TRBJ1-5,TRBV7-2,CASSSVGAGGQPQHF,TGTGCCAGCAGCTCGGTAGGGGCTGGAGGGCAGCCCCAGCATTTT
.,TRBD1,TRBJ1-2,TRBV6-5,CASSYHRGDGYTF,TGTGCCAGCAGTTACCACAGGGGTGATGGCTACACCTTC
.,.,TRBJ1-1,TRBV2,CARQKRAGERGNTEAFF,TGTGCCAGACAAAAAAGGGCAGGGGAGCGAGGGAACACTGAAGCTTTCTTT
.,.,TRBJ2-7,TRBV28,CASSSVPRVSEQYF,TGTGCCAGCAGTTCCGTCCCCAGGGTGAGCGAGCAGTACTTC
.,.,TRBJ1-2,TRBV30,CAWSNSGYGYTF,TGTGCCTGGAGCAACAGTGGCTATGGCTACACCTTC
.,.,TRBJ2-7,TRBV10-3,CAIGPAYEQYF,TGTGCCATCGGACCGGCCTACGAGCAGTACTTC
.,.,TRBJ2-7,TRBV4-3,CASSQQSIPPYEQYF,TGCGCCAGCAGCCAACAAAGTATACCCCCCTACGAGCAGTACTTC
.,.,TRBJ1-2,TRBV10-3,CAISDSETNYGYTF,TGTGCCATCAGTGACTCCGAGACTAACTATGGCTACACCTTC
once,TRBD1,TRBJ2-7,TRBV11-2,CASSIAFRDRVHEQYF,TGTGCCAGCAGCATAGCCTTCCGGGACAGGGTCCACGAGCAGTACTTC
.,TRBD1,TRBJ1-2,TRBV9,CASSPRTGTNYGYTF,TGTGCCAGCAGCCCCCGGACAGGGACAAACTATGGCTACACCTTC
.,.,TRBJ1-1,TRBV28,CASSPPGRTEAFF,TGTGCCAGCAGTCCCCCCGGGCGAACTGAAGCTTTCTTT
few,TRBD1,TRBJ2-7,TRBV6-6,CASNRGTYEQYF,TGTGCCAGTAACAGGGGGACCTACGAGCAGTACTTC
.,.,TRBJ1-2,TRBV5-4,CASSLPIGDIYGYTF,TGTGCCAGCAGCTTACCAATTGGAGACATCTATGGCTACACCTTC
.,.,TRBJ2-5,TRBV19,CASSISDRSETQYF,TGTGCCAGTAGTATATCGGACCGTTCAGAGACCCAGTACTTC
once,TRBD1,TRBJ1-1,TRBV18,CASSPRTGVANTEAFF,TGTGCCAGCTCACCCCGGACAGGGGTAGCGAACACTGAAGCTTTCTTT
.,TRBD2,TRBJ2-5,TRBV14,CASSRLAGPEETQYF,TGTGCCAGCAGCCGACTAGCGGGTCCGGAAGAGACCCAGTACTTC